Listed below are T cell receptor beta chains from one sample, sequenced in a study of T cell responses to AZD1222 COVID-19 vaccine. Here immunoSEQ multiplex PCR was the method, and the copy in TCRdb shows in-frame clones only, minus some. This repertoire shows about 130,000 clones, around 85% found once; its top ten account for about 4.4%. The specimen comprised peripheral blood, sampled 28 days after the second AZD1222 dose. Receptors were obtained from an adult who received the AZD1222 COVID-19 vaccine. Each CDR3 is given with its conserved first and last residue. A D gene is named only where the DNA matches it firmly.

v_gene | d_gene | CDR3aa
TRBV12-3/TRBV12-4 | - | CASSSRGPGDYTF
TRBV5-8 | - | CASITTGSTEAFF
TRBV18 | - | CASSPGPGELFF
TRBV6-1 | TRBD2 | CASSDREAPYNEQFF
TRBV6-2/TRBV6-3 | TRBD1 | CASSTGVGLLGYTF
TRBV18 | TRBD2 | CASLSRTSGNTDTQYF
TRBV28 | - | CASRGRDALGEGYEQYF
TRBV5-1 | - | CASSLARLSEANYGYTF
TRBV6-5 | - | CASLQNWNTEAFF
TRBV9 | - | CASSVAPGSGGYTF
TRBV7-6 | - | CASSGGAQETQYF
TRBV5-1 | - | CASSLPPNTEAFF
TRBV5-3 | - | CANPGLSNQPQHF
TRBV3-1/TRBV3-2 | TRBD2 | CASSPQGSGGRGEQYF
TRBV19 | - | CASSIQGSGANVLTF
TRBV9 | - | CASSSHGDTEAFF
TRBV9 | TRBD2 | CASSVGSGTKNIQYF
TRBV7-6 | - | CASSQGGAYTQYF
TRBV18 | - | CASSPGANRDTQYF
TRBV19 | - | CASSIRPKTPLLSGGSNQPQHF
TRBV7-9 | - | CASSTRQSGGLHF
TRBV11-2 | - | CASSPWRAGGEKLFF
TRBV19 | - | CASSIMDRPQPQHF
TRBV5-1 | - | CASSLGPGSNYEQYF
TRBV10-3 | TRBD2 | CAISESRAGEYNEQFF
TRBV15 | - | CATSRDMGETQYF
TRBV7-9 | - | CASSLVVGGQETQYF
TRBV5-1 | TRBD1 | CASSLQAGGEQYF
TRBV5-1 | - | CASSLDPAGALTEQFF
TRBV4-2 | TRBD1 | CASSQTTGPNQPQHF
TRBV15 | - | CATSSYRGTEAFF
TRBV7-7 | - | CASSPGGGAEAFF
TRBV7-9 | - | CASSLQENQPQHF